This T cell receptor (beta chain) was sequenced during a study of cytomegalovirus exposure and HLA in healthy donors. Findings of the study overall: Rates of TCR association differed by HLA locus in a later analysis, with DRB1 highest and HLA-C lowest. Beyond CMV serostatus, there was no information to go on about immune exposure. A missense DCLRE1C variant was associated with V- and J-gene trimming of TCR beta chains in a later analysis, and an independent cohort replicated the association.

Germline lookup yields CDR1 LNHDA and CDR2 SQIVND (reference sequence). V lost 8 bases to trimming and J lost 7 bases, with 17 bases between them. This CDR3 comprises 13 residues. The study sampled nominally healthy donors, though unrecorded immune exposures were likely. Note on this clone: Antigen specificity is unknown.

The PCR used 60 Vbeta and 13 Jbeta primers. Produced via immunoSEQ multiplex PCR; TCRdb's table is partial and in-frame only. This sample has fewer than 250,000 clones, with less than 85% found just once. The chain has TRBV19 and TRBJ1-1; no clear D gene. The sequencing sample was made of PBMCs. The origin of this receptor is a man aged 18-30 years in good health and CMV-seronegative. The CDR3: CASLEHFSFEAFF. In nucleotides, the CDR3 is TGTGCCAGTTTGGAGCACTTCAGTTTTGAAGCTTTCTTT.